The 32 T cell receptor beta chains reported below all come from one sample, sequenced in a study of cytomegalovirus exposure and HLA in healthy donors. The PCR used 60 Vbeta and 13 Jbeta primers. Sequenced by immunoSEQ multiplex PCR; TCRdb stores in-frame clones only, minus some. This listing includes 100,000 to 150,000 clones. Sequencing used PBMCs. Source of these receptors: a man aged 30-40 years in good health and CMV-seronegative.

The chain couples TRBV9 to TRBJ1-3; D gene unclear. The V gene lost 0 bases and the J gene lost 0 bases, with 13 bases spanning the gap. The CDR3 totals 17 residues. Germline lookup yields CDR1 SGDLS and CDR2 YYNGEE. CDR3 coding DNA: TGTGCCAGCAGCGTAGATCACAGCCCTGACTCTGGAAACACCATATATTTT. Translation gives CASSVDHSPDSGNTIYF.

V gene TRBV7-2 combines with J gene TRBJ1-1; tentatively, D is TRBD1 (5 bases). Germline lookup yields CDR1 SGHTA and CDR2 FQGNSA. The CDR3 has 15 amino acids. Trimming removed 1 base at V and 6 bases at J, with 15 bases between. CDR3 loop: CASSLDSRTRAEAFF. CDR3 bases: TGTGCCAGCAGCTTAGACTCCAGGACACGTGCTGAAGCTTTCTTT.

J is TRBJ2-7 and V is TRBV6-5; D is uncertain. Trimming left V 5 bases short and J 3 bases short, with 14 bases between. From germline, CDR1 is MNHEY and CDR2 SVGAGI. The CDR3 sequence is 14 residues long. The CDR3 reads CASSITQEYYEQYF. The DNA for the CDR3 is TGTGCCAGCAGTATTACGCAGGAATACTACGAGCAGTACTTC.

This rearrangement joins TRBV2 to TRBJ2-2; tentative D call: TRBD1 (6 bases). Germline CDR1 reads SNHLY; CDR2 reads FYNNEI. Trimming cost V 3 bases and J 6 bases, with 20 bases left between them. The CDR3 extends over 17 amino acids. CDR3 DNA sequence: TGTGCCAGCAGTGAGTTAGTTTTCGCAGGGGTGGCCGGGGAGCTGTTTTTT. This translates into CASSELVFAGVAGELFF.

V usage is TRBV7-2 and J usage is TRBJ2-6; TRBD1 aligns across 9 bases. J gave up 0 bases and V 5 bases, and 8 bases lay outside the gene matches. This CDR3 is 18 amino acids long. The germline gives CDR1 SGHTA, CDR2 FQGNSA. CDR3 protein: CASSARDRVLSGANVLTF. CDR3 nucleotide sequence: TGTGCCAGCAGCGCCAGGGACAGGGTACTCTCTGGGGCCAACGTCCTGACTTTC.

This chain links TRBV9 with TRBJ2-1; D uncertain. The germline gives CDR1 SGDLS, CDR2 YYNGEE. The CDR3 loop spans 12 amino acids. Deletions cut 4 bases from V and 9 bases from J, with 11 bases between. As DNA, the CDR3 is TGTGCCAGCAGCCCGATTTTGCGTGAGCAGTTCTTC. Translated, it gives CASSPILREQFF.

This rearrangement joins TRBV30 to TRBJ1-2; unclear D gene. This CDR3 has 11 residues. Trimming took 2 bases from V and 8 from J, leaving 9 bases between them. Germline lookup yields CDR1 GTSNPN and CDR2 SVGIG (reference sequence). The CDR3 is CAWSLWEGYTF. The CDR3 bases are TGTGCCTGGAGTCTTTGGGAGGGCTACACCTTC.

CDR3 residues: CASRGGGGNLSPDTQYF. The CDR3 DNA reads TGCGCCAGCAGGGGGGGTGGCGGGAACCTTTCCCCAGATACGCAGTATTTT. The rearrangement links TRBV4-1 to TRBJ2-3; tentatively, D is TRBD2 (6 bases). Germline V CDR1 and CDR2: MGHRA, YSYEKL. The CDR3 has 17 amino acids. The V and J ends lost 6 bases and 4 bases respectively, with 23 bases between them.

The CDR3 DNA follows: TGTGCCAGCAGCTCCGGTCCCATTAGCAATCAGCCCCAGCATTTT. Translated, it gives CASSSGPISNQPQHF. The chain uses TRBV5-4 and TRBJ1-5; no definite D call. The V end was cut by 3 bases, the J end by 0 bases, with 10 bases between. CDR1 is SGHNT and CDR2 is YYREEE in the germline V gene (reference sequence). CDR3 length equals 15 residues.

The rearrangement links TRBV9 to TRBJ2-1; 7 bases align to TRBD2. The CDR3 is 15 amino acids. J lost 2 bases, V lost 2 bases, and 4 bases had no gene match. Germline CDR1 is SGDLS and CDR2 is YYNGEE. CDR3 nucleotide sequence: TGTGCCAGCAGCGTCTCTAGCGGCACCTACAATGAGCAGTTCTTC. Encoded protein: CASSVSSGTYNEQFF.

This sequence joins TRBV28 and TRBJ1-2, with 7 bases fitting TRBD1. After removal of 4 bases from V and 3 bases from J, the junction contained 2 bases not matched to a gene. Germline V gene lookup returns CDR1 MDHEN and CDR2 SYDVKM. The CDR3 totals 13 residues. The CDR3 spells CASSSGTDYGYTF. The CDR3 coding sequence is TGTGCCAGCAGTTCCGGGACAGACTATGGCTACACCTTC.

The chain combines TRBV4-1 with TRBJ1-1; 9 nucleotides align to TRBD1. V dropped 3 bases and J dropped 9; count of bases not matched to a gene: 11. CDR1 is MGHRA and CDR2 is YSYEKL in the germline V gene. CDR3 length: 15 amino acids. This CDR3 is CASSQGEQGAEKAFF. The CDR3 DNA follows: TGCGCCAGCAGCCAGGGGGAACAGGGGGCAGAGAAAGCTTTCTTT.

This chain connects TRBV5-1 to TRBJ2-5; D may be TRBD2 (5 bases). The CDR3 covers 16 residues. Trimming stripped 2 bases from V and 0 bases from J, with 14 bases between. Per germline, CDR1 SGHRS and CDR2 YFSETQ. CDR3 loop: CASSLMPSRNQETQYF. CDR3 in DNA: TGCGCCAGCAGCTTAATGCCTAGCCGTAACCAAGAGACCCAGTACTTC.

This chain connects TRBV7-2 to TRBJ2-7, with a weak D call TRBD1 (6 bases). Trimming stripped 5 bases from V and 2 bases from J, with 13 bases between. The CDR3 sequence is 14 residues long. Germline CDR1 reads SGHTA; CDR2 reads FQGNSA. CDR3 nucleotides: TGTGCCAGCAGCCTGACAGGTTCCGCCTACGAGCAGTACTTC. Protein sequence: CASSLTGSAYEQYF.

The rearrangement links TRBV7-2 to TRBJ2-7, with 12 bases lining up with TRBD2. This CDR3 is built from 19 residues. Germline values: CDR1 SGHTA, CDR2 FQGNSA. Unmatched junction bases numbered 17, after V lost 2 bases and J lost 6 bases. CDR3: CASSLRGWASGRVVGEQYF. In DNA form, the CDR3 reads TGTGCCAGCAGCTTACGGGGCTGGGCTAGCGGGAGGGTCGTCGGCGAGCAGTACTTC.

The V and J genes are TRBV5-5 and TRBJ2-6, with D possibly TRBD2 on 5 matching bases. The CDR3 is 16 amino acids. Germline V gene data show CDR1 as SGHKS and CDR2 as YYEKEE (reference sequence). The V end was cut by 0 bases, the J end by 2 bases, with 9 bases between. This CDR3 is CASSLVGEAGANVLTF. CDR3 coding DNA: TGTGCCAGCAGCTTGGTCGGGGAAGCTGGGGCCAACGTCCTGACTTTC.

J is TRBJ2-3 and V is TRBV27, with D perhaps TRBD2 (6 bases). CDR1 is MNHEY and CDR2 is SMNVEV in the germline V gene (reference sequence). V shed 6 bases and J shed 1 base, with 14 bases lying between them. The CDR3 is 15 amino acids. CDR3 region: CASSPGTYRTDTQYF. CDR3 DNA: TGTGCCAGCAGCCCCGGGACTTACCGCACAGATACGCAGTATTTT.

The chain has TRBV9 and TRBJ2-3; 7 bases are a match to TRBD2. The junction had 9 bases not matched to a gene; V was cut back by 7 bases and J by 1 base. CDR1 and CDR2 from the germline V gene are SGDLS and YYNGEE. The CDR3 totals 15 residues. The chain's CDR3 is CASGLGGDRTDTQYF. For the CDR3, the DNA is TGTGCCAGCGGGCTGGGGGGGGATCGCACAGATACGCAGTATTTT.

The chain carries TRBV18 and TRBJ1-1; weak D call: TRBD1 (6 bases). CDR1 is KGHSH and CDR2 is LQKENI in the germline V gene. The CDR3 contains 15 residues. V gave up 0 bases and J gave up 1 base, with 9 bases separating them. The DNA of the CDR3 is TGTGCCAGCTCACCACCGTCAGGGGAGAACACTGAAGCTTTCTTT. This translates into CASSPPSGENTEAFF.

This sequence joins TRBV5-4 and TRBJ2-5; D not certain. Germline V gene sequence: CDR1 SGHNT, CDR2 YYREEE (reference sequence). V shed 3 bases and J shed 1 base, with 10 bases lying between them. This CDR3 is built from 14 residues. The CDR3 DNA reads as TGTGCCAGCAGCTCCCTCACGGGCCAAGAGACCCAGTACTTC. This encodes CASSSLTGQETQYF.

This chain connects TRBV7-2 to TRBJ2-3, with 8 bases lining up with TRBD1. Germline V lookup: CDR1 SGHTA, CDR2 FQGNSA. The junction had 2 bases not matched to a gene; V was cut back by 5 bases and J by 7 bases. The CDR3 has 12 amino acids. In DNA, the CDR3 is TGTGCCAGCAGCCCAGGGGGCAATACGCAGTATTTT. Translation gives CASSPGGNTQYF.

The CDR3 region has the DNA TGTGCCAGCAGTCCACGGGACAGGGGCACAGATACGCAGTATTTT. It codes for CASSPRDRGTDTQYF. This chain joins TRBV6-5 and TRBJ2-3, with TRBD1 identical over 9 bases. CDR3 length: 15 residues. Germline CDR1 reads MNHEY; CDR2 reads SVGAGI. The J segment lost 1 base and the V segment lost 5 bases, leaving 4 bases of the junction unmatched.

Comments on this clone: The identical CDR3 is also encoded by other nucleotide sequences in the sample. The J gene is TRBJ1-5, the V gene TRBV6-6, with TRBD1 identical over 7 bases. Trimming cost V 6 bases and J 0 bases; bases outside gene matches: 5. Germline V lookup: CDR1 MNHNY, CDR2 SVGAGI (reference sequence). This CDR3 contains 15 residues. In DNA, the CDR3 is TGTGCCAGCAGCCGTGGGACAGATAGCAATCAGCCCCAGCATTTT. As protein: CASSRGTDSNQPQHF.

The rearrangement uses TRBV4-2 and TRBJ2-5; D perhaps matches TRBD2 (5 bases). The J call may be mistaken, given a closer DNA end match to TRBJ2-7. The CDR3 contains 20 residues. CDR1 and CDR2 from the germline V gene are LGHNA and YNFKEQ. DNA for the CDR3: TGTGCCAGCAGCCAAGATGCCCCTTTTGGGAGCGGAGAAAGCTCCTACGAGCAGTACTTC. It encodes CASSQDAPFGSGESSYEQYF.

The chain links TRBV27 to TRBJ1-5, with TRBD1 matching 8 bases. Germline-derived CDR1 and CDR2 are MNHEY and SMNVEV (reference sequence). J lost 0 bases, V lost 0 bases, and 13 bases had no gene match. The CDR3 sequence is 20 residues long. The DNA of the CDR3 is TGTGCCAGCAGTTTATCGGACAGGGTAAAAACCACGTATAGCAATCAGCCCCAGCATTTT. Amino acids: CASSLSDRVKTTYSNQPQHF.

The V and J genes are TRBV6-1 and TRBJ2-7, with D maybe TRBD2 (6 bases). Trimming took 2 bases from V and 0 from J, leaving 14 bases between them. CDR1 and CDR2 from the germline V gene are MNHNS and SASEGT. This CDR3 contains 16 residues. The CDR3 protein is CASSEWLASSSYEQYF. In DNA, the CDR3 is TGTGCCAGCAGTGAATGGCTAGCGTCGAGCTCCTACGAGCAGTACTTC.

This sequence joins TRBV28 and TRBJ2-3; no firm D call. The CDR3 sequence is 14 residues long. In germline, CDR1 is MDHEN, CDR2 SYDVKM. V was pared by 5 bases and J by 6 bases, with 15 bases between. In DNA, the CDR3 is TGTGCCAGCAGTCCCTCCTCCCCCAGGGATACGCAGTATTTT. Residues: CASSPSSPRDTQYF. The full variable domain, in which reference TRBV28 and TRBJ2-3 provide the parts outside the CDR3, is DVKVTQSSRYLVKRTGEKVFLECVQDMDHENMFWYRQDPGLGLRLIYFSYDVKMKEKGDIPEGYSVSREKKERFSLILESASTNQTSMYLCASSPSSPRDTQYFGPGTRLTVL.

The V and J genes are TRBV2 and TRBJ2-5, with 8 bases identical to TRBD2. From germline, CDR1 is SNHLY and CDR2 FYNNEI. The CDR3 length is 13 residues. After removal of 6 bases from V and 11 bases from J, the junction contained 11 bases not matched to a gene. The CDR3 sequence is CASREDSGGGQYF. In nucleotides, the CDR3 is TGTGCCAGCAGAGAGGACAGCGGCGGGGGGCAGTACTTC.

This rearrangement joins TRBV25-1 to TRBJ1-1; TRBD1 matches at 7 bases. CDR3 length: 15 amino acids. With 4 bases clipped from V and 0 bases from J, the junction kept 5 bases outside the gene matches. Germline lookup yields CDR1 MGHDK and CDR2 SYGVNS. This CDR3 reads CASSGFTGVNTEAFF. The DNA of the CDR3 is TGTGCCAGCAGTGGATTCACAGGGGTGAACACTGAAGCTTTCTTT. The variable domain in full, with the rest retrieved from reference TRBV25-1 and TRBJ1-1, is EADIYQTPRYLVIGTGKKITLECSQTMGHDKMYWYQQDPGMELHLIHYSYGVNSTEKGDLSSESTVSRIRTEHFPLTLESARPSHTSQYLCASSGFTGVNTEAFFGQGTRLTVV.

V is TRBV28 and J is TRBJ1-1; D call uncertain. From germline, CDR1 is MDHEN and CDR2 SYDVKM. The CDR3 length is 13 residues. Trimming removed 4 bases at V and 6 bases at J, with 12 bases between. CDR3 bases: TGTGCCAGCAGTTCCCACAGAAGGTCTGAAGCTTTCTTT. Its translation is CASSSHRRSEAFF.

The rearrangement joins TRBV5-1 to TRBJ1-2, with 7 bases matching TRBD1. Looked up from germline, CDR1 is SGHRS and CDR2 is YFSETQ. The V and J ends lost 4 bases and 1 base, in that order; junction bases with no gene match: 7. The CDR3 runs 15 residues. The CDR3 loop reads CASSPPTGDNYGYTF. CDR3 DNA sequence: TGCGCCAGCAGCCCACCAACAGGGGATAACTATGGCTACACCTTC.

The rearrangement uses TRBV7-9 and TRBJ2-7, with 10 bases fitting TRBD1. This CDR3 region has 13 residues. Losses at the gene ends were 5 bases for V and 10 bases for J; bases not matched to a gene: 8. CDR1 is SEHNR, CDR2 FQNEAQ, per germline (reference sequence). The CDR3 DNA is TGTGCCAGCAGCCTCGGACAGGGGGGACCACAGTACTTC. It codes for CASSLGQGGPQYF.